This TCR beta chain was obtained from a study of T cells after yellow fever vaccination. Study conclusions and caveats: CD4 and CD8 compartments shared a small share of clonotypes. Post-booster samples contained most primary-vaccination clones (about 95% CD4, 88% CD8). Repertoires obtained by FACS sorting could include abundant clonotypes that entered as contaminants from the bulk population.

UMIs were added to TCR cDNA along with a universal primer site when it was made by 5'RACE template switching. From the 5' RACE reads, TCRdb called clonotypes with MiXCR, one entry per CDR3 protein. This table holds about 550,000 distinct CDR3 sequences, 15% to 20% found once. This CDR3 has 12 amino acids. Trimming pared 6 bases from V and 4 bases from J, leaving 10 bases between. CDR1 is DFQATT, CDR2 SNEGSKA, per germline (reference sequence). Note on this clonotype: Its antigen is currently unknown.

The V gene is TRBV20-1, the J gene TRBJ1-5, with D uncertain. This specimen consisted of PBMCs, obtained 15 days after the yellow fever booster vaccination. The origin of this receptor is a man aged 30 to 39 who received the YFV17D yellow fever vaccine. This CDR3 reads CSASRENQPQHF. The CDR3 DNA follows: TGCAGTGCAAGCCGGGAGAATCAGCCCCAGCATTTT.